The present entry profiles one T cell receptor (beta chain) with its context. Some clones are missing from TCRdb's copy, which holds only in-frame ones; the method was immunoSEQ multiplex PCR. This repertoire shows 250,000 or so clones, more than 75% found once; its top ten account for about 8.6%. The CDR3 runs 14 residues. V was trimmed by 5 bases and J by 2 bases, leaving 12 bases between them. Germline V CDR1 and CDR2: SEHNR, FQNEAQ (reference sequence). The data belong to a study of blood T cell repertoires in COVID-19. As for the study in general: T cells, B-cell-depleted T cells, or PBMCs supplied cDNA or gDNA.

Material for sequencing was peripheral blood. This sequence originates from a man aged 40-49 years with active or convalescent COVID-19. The chain carries TRBV7-9 and TRBJ2-5; the D gene is possibly TRBD1 (6 bases). In nucleotides, the CDR3 is TGTGCCAGCAGCCTATGGACAGAGCAAGAGACCCAGTACTTC. It translates to CASSLWTEQETQYF.